There are a few counts of the clone carrying this T cell receptor beta chain. Its specificity is unknown. This sample stems from a study of cytomegalovirus exposure and HLA in healthy donors. Study results and limitations: The study listed 164 cytomegalovirus-associated TCR beta chains.

PCR was performed using 60 Vbeta and 13 Jbeta primers. This table comes from immunoSEQ multiplex PCR, and its TCRdb copy is limited to in-frame clones, with some not included. This sample has around 230,000 clones; more than 75% occur once, and the top ten carry roughly 6%. The CDR3 has 10 residues. The germline V and J ends were trimmed by 5 bases and 8 bases, with 6 bases remaining between them. CDR1 SGHVS and CDR2 FQNEAQ come from the germline V gene. This sequence was found in a man in his forties in good health and CMV-seropositive. The sample comprised PBMCs. The chain combines TRBV7-8 with TRBJ1-1; D remains unclear. CDR3 protein: CASSPEEAFF. The CDR3 DNA follows: TGTGCCAGCAGCCCGGAGGAAGCTTTCTTT.